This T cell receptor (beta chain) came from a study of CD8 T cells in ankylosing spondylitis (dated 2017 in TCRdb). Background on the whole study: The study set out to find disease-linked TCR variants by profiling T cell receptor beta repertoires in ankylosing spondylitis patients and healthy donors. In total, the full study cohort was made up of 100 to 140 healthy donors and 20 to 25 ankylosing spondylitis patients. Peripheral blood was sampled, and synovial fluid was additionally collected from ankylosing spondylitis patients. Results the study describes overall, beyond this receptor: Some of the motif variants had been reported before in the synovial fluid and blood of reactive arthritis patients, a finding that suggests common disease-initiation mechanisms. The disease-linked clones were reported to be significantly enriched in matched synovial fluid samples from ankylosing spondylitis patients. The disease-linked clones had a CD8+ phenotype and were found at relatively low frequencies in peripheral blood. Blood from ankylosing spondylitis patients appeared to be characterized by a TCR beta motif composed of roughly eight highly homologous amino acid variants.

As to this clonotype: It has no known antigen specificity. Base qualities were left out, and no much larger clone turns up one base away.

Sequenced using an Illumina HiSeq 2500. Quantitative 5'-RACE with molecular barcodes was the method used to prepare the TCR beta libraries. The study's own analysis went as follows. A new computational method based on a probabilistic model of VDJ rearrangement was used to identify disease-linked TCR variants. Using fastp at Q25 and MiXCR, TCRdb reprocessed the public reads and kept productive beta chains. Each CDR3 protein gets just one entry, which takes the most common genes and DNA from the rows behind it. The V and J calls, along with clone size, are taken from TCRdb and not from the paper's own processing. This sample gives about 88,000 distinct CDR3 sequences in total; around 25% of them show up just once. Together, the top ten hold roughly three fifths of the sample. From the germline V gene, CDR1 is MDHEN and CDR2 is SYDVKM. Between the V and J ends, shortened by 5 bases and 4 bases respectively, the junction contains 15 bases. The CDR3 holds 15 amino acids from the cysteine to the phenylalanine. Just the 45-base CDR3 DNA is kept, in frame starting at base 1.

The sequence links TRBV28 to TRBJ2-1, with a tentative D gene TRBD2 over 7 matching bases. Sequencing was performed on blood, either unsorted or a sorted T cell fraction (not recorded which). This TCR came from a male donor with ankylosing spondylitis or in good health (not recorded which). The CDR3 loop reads CASSGGAGGYNEQFF. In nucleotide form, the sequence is TGTGCCAGCAGTGGGGGGGCCGGAGGGTACAATGAGCAGTTCTTC.